What follows are 27 T cell receptor beta chains derived from one specimen sequenced in a study of T cells in Graves' hyperthyroidism and ophthalmopathy. RNA transcripts served as the template for amplifying TCR beta CDR3 regions. The study used the HTBI primer set for a first-round RT-PCR of the TCR CDR3. MiXCR was run by TCRdb on the multiplex PCR reads, yielding one entry per CDR3 protein. The sample comprises hundreds of thousands of distinct CDR3 sequences, roughly 50% of which are singletons, and about 8.2% rests with the top ten. Sequences were obtained from peripheral blood or thyroid tissue (not recorded which). These receptors were obtained from a woman aged 18-35 years with Graves' hyperthyroidism.

The rearrangement joins TRBV19 to TRBJ1-5; TRBD1 agrees at 7 bases. The CDR3 has 18 residues. Germline V gene lookup returns CDR1 LNHDA and CDR2 SQIVND (reference sequence). Unmatched junction bases numbered 16, after V lost 5 bases and J lost 3 bases. The CDR3 is CASSRQGGGMDSNQPQHF. The CDR3 DNA is TGTGCCAGTAGTCGACAGGGTGGGGGTATGGATTCCAATCAGCCCCAGCATTTT.

This clonotype was observed a handful of times. V and J are TRBV20-1 and TRBJ1-1, with a weak D call TRBD1 (6 bases). Germline loops: CDR1 DFQATT, CDR2 SNEGSKA (reference sequence). Trimming took 5 bases from V and 0 from J, leaving 13 bases between them. The length of the CDR3 is 14 residues. The CDR3 loop is CSAPDDRLNTEAFF. Here the CDR3 DNA reads TGCAGTGCTCCCGACGACAGGCTGAACACTGAAGCTTTCTTT.

The V gene is TRBV2, the J gene TRBJ2-7; D is possibly TRBD2 (5 bases). The CDR3 has 13 residues. Trimming removed 6 bases at V and 4 bases at J, with 13 bases between. The V gene's germline CDR1 is SNHLY and CDR2 FYNNEI. This CDR3 is CASRDGERYEQYF. The CDR3 bases are TGTGCCAGCAGGGACGGGGAGCGGTACGAGCAGTACTTC.

The V call is TRBV7-9, the J call TRBJ2-5, with D possibly TRBD1 on 6 matching bases. Trimming stripped 5 bases from V and 11 bases from J, with 12 bases between. CDR3 length: 11 residues. Germline loops: CDR1 SEHNR, CDR2 FQNEAQ (reference sequence). The CDR3 region is CASSDSGTQYF. The DNA of the CDR3 is TGTGCCAGCAGCGACTCCGGGACACAGTACTTC. Using reference TRBV7-9 and TRBJ2-5 for the parts outside the CDR3, the full variable domain is DTGVSQNPRHKITKRGQNVTFRCDPISEHNRLYWYRQTLGQGPEFLTYFQNEAQLEKSRLLSDRFSAERPKGSFSTLEIQRTEQGDSAMYLCASSDSGTQYFGPGTRLLVL.

This chain joins TRBV7-2 and TRBJ1-3; TRBD1 is a possible D gene (5 bases). Germline values: CDR1 SGHTA, CDR2 FQGNSA. The V end was cut by 11 bases, the J end by 0 bases, with 17 bases between. The CDR3 has 15 amino acids. This CDR3 reads CAWTLDSSSGNTIYF. CDR3 DNA: TGTGCCTGGACCCTCGACAGCTCCTCTGGAAACACCATATATTTT.

The chain is built from TRBV11-2 and TRBJ1-4; possible D gene TRBD1, 5 bases. Germline CDR1 is SGHAT and CDR2 is FQNNGV. The CDR3 is made up of 12 amino acids. V was clipped by 8 bases and J by 4 bases, with 8 bases between them. CDR3 region: CASPRVNEKLFF. CDR3 DNA sequence: TGTGCCAGCCCCAGGGTTAATGAAAAACTGTTTTTT.

There are a few counts of this clonotype. The V gene is TRBV2, the J gene TRBJ2-5; D is uncertain. The CDR3 covers 12 residues. Germline CDR1 is SNHLY and CDR2 is FYNNEI. Trimming stripped 6 bases from V and 4 bases from J, with 9 bases between. The CDR3 bases are TGTGCCAGCAGGGAGCGAGGAGAGACCCAGTACTTC. It translates to CASRERGETQYF.

The sample holds a few counts of this clonotype. The rearrangement links TRBV10-3 to TRBJ1-1; 7 bases are a match to TRBD1. V gave up 10 bases and J gave up 5 bases; unmatched junction bases: 13. Germline V gives CDR1 ENHRY, CDR2 SYGVKD. The CDR3 is 14 amino acids. CDR3 amino acids: CASSLTGARTEAFF. CDR3 sequence (DNA): TGTGCCAGCAGCCTAACAGGGGCGAGGACTGAAGCTTTCTTT.

This clonotype was counted many times. The chain combines TRBV7-2 with TRBJ1-2, with no clear D. V was cut by 2 bases and J by 4 bases, with 14 bases left in between. This CDR3 has 15 residues. Germline V gene sequence: CDR1 SGHTA, CDR2 FQGNSA. Written as DNA, the CDR3 is TGTGCCAGCAGCTTAAGTACCAGGAATTTCTATGGCTACACCTTC. Amino acid sequence: CASSLSTRNFYGYTF. Using reference TRBV7-2 and TRBJ1-2 for the parts outside the CDR3, the full variable domain is GAGVSQSPSNKVTEKGKDVELRCDPISGHTALYWYRQSLGQGLEFLIYFQGNSAPDKSGLPSDRFSAERTGGSVSTLTIQRTQQEDSAVYLCASSLSTRNFYGYTFGSGTRLTVV.

The genes are TRBV12-3 or TRBV12-4 and TRBJ1-2; 7 positions match TRBD1. V lost 6 bases to trimming and J lost 5 bases; unmatched junction nucleotides: 6. This CDR3 comprises 13 residues. This CDR3 reads CASSPGQMYGYTF. The CDR3 region has the DNA TGTGCCAGCAGCCCGGGACAGATGTATGGCTACACCTTC.

The chain is built from TRBV20-1 and TRBJ2-5; TRBD1 is a possible D gene (6 bases). With 3 bases removed from V and 4 bases from J, the gap between germline ends came to 15 bases. The germline gives CDR1 DFQATT, CDR2 SNEGSKA (reference sequence). CDR3 size: 14 residues. The CDR3 is CSARETGRGETQYF. The CDR3 DNA sequence: TGCAGTGCTAGGGAGACAGGAAGAGGAGAGACCCAGTACTTC.

With respect to this clonotype: Because it lacks the conserved phenylalanine or tryptophan at the end, this CDR3 is likely a read error. The chain uses TRBV20-1 and TRBJ2-7; D is possibly TRBD1 (6 bases). The CDR3 has 13 amino acids. With 2 bases removed from V and 3 bases from J, the gap between germline ends came to 11 bases. The germline V gene has CDR1 DFQATT and CDR2 SNEGSKA (reference sequence). CDR3 DNA sequence: TGCAGTGCTAGACGAGGGGGTAGCTACGAGCAGTACTCC. Residues: CSARRGGSYEQYS.

There are many counts of this clonotype. CDR3 nucleotide sequence: TGTGCCAGCACCGGGACAGTTCAAGAGACCCAGTACTTC. It encodes CASTGTVQETQYF. The chain is built from TRBV7-9 and TRBJ2-5; 7 bases are a match to TRBD1. The CDR3 covers 13 residues. Germline-derived CDR1 and CDR2 are SEHNR and FQNEAQ (reference sequence). Germline trimming cut 7 bases from V and 2 bases from J; bases unmatched to any gene: 4. The variable domain in full, completed from reference TRBV7-9 and TRBJ2-5, reads DTGVSQNPRHKITKRGQNVTFRCDPISEHNRLYWYRQTLGQGPEFLTYFQNEAQLEKSRLLSDRFSAERPKGSFSTLEIQRTEQGDSAMYLCASTGTVQETQYFGPGTRLLVL.

This chain joins TRBV7-9 and TRBJ2-5; D gene uncertain. Germline V gives CDR1 SEHNR, CDR2 FQNEAQ (reference sequence). The CDR3 covers 15 residues. The V end lost 3 bases, the J end lost 5 bases, and 16 bases lay between the germline ends. The CDR3 protein is CASSLAATRLETQYF. CDR3 nucleotides: TGTGCCAGCAGCTTGGCCGCGACCCGCCTTGAGACCCAGTACTTC.

V is TRBV24-1 and J is TRBJ1-1; the D is unclear. Germline CDR1 is KGHDR and CDR2 is SFDVKD. Deletions cut 9 bases from V and 6 bases from J, with 13 bases between. The CDR3 spans 12 residues. The CDR3 spells CATRDGLAEAFF. CDR3 bases: TGTGCCACCCGAGATGGGCTGGCTGAAGCTTTCTTT.

J is TRBJ1-5 and V is TRBV24-1, with 8 bases that match TRBD1. There are 15 residues in the CDR3. The germline gives CDR1 KGHDR, CDR2 SFDVKD. The junction had 7 bases not matched to a gene; V was cut back by 5 bases and J by 5 bases. The CDR3 DNA reads TGTGCCACCAGTGCCTCTTGGACAGGGTATCAGCCCCAGCATTTT. Protein sequence: CATSASWTGYQPQHF.

Concerning this clonotype: One end of the junction fails to match germline, which may point to a read error. The rearrangement uses TRBV6-5 and TRBJ2-1, with D hard to call. The CDR3 is 14 residues long. CDR1 and CDR2 from the germline V gene are MNHEY and SVGAGI. The CDR3 DNA reads as TGTGCCATCAGTTACGGGCGTAATTACAATGAGCAGTTCTTC. This translates into CAISYGRNYNEQFF.

CDR3 region: CSSRWYTEQYF. DNA for the CDR3: TGCAGTTCGAGGTGGTACACTGAGCAGTACTTC. The gene calls are TRBV20-1 and TRBJ2-7; D remains unclear. Trimming cost V 8 bases and J 7 bases, with 15 bases left between them. The CDR3 contains 11 residues. The germline gives CDR1 DFQATT, CDR2 SNEGSKA (reference sequence).

This chain links TRBV7-6 with TRBJ2-5; D ambiguous. Between the trimmed V and J ends, which lost 2 bases and 5 bases, there was a span of 15 bases. This CDR3 contains 15 residues. Germline CDR1 reads SGHVS; CDR2 reads FNYEAQ. The CDR3 region is CASSLNMAPAETQYF. As DNA, the CDR3 is TGTGCCAGCAGCTTAAATATGGCTCCCGCGGAGACCCAGTACTTC.

This clonotype was counted many times. In DNA form, the CDR3 reads TGCAGCGTTGATGTGCAGGGAGGCACTGAAGCTTTCTTT. It translates to CSVDVQGGTEAFF. V usage is TRBV29-1 and J usage is TRBJ1-1; a possible D gene is TRBD1 (5 bases). The germline V and J ends were trimmed by 3 bases and 4 bases, with 12 bases remaining between them. This CDR3 spans 13 amino acids. The V gene's germline CDR1 is SQVTM and CDR2 ANQGSEA.

The gene calls are TRBV10-3 and TRBJ2-5; D is unresolved. Deletions cut 4 bases from V and 9 bases from J, with 12 bases between. Germline CDR1 ENHRY, CDR2 SYGVKD. The CDR3 has 12 residues. CDR3 in amino acids: CAISGGNQPQYF. As DNA, the CDR3 is TGTGCCATCAGTGGAGGAAATCAGCCCCAGTACTTC.

The rearrangement links TRBV7-9 to TRBJ2-5; 7 bases are a match to TRBD1. CDR3 length: 14 amino acids. V dropped 5 bases and J dropped 4; count of bases not matched to a gene: 7. Germline V CDR1 and CDR2: SEHNR, FQNEAQ (reference sequence). The CDR3: CASSHGQVGETQYF. DNA for the CDR3: TGTGCCAGCAGCCACGGACAGGTAGGAGAGACCCAGTACTTC.

This clonotype has at least ten counts. The J gene is TRBJ1-1, the V gene TRBV2; tentative D call: TRBD1 (5 bases). Germline-derived CDR1 and CDR2 are SNHLY and FYNNEI. Trimming stripped 6 bases from V and 6 bases from J, with 14 bases between. CDR3 length equals 13 residues. CDR3 amino acids: CASRFGGIAEAFF. Here the CDR3 DNA reads TGTGCCAGCAGATTCGGGGGTATCGCTGAAGCTTTCTTT.

The rearrangement joins TRBV2 to TRBJ1-5; 9 positions agree with TRBD1. The germline V gene encodes CDR1 SNHLY and CDR2 FYNNEI. The CDR3 covers 15 residues. V gave up 6 bases and J gave up 7 bases; unmatched junction bases: 10. Here the CDR3 reads CASSDDRQGGQPQHF. CDR3 in DNA: TGTGCCAGCAGCGACGACCGACAGGGGGGGCAGCCCCAGCATTTT.

This clonotype occurred many times. The V call is TRBV7-3, the J call TRBJ1-4, with unresolved D. Trimming took 8 bases from V and 10 from J, leaving 11 bases between them. There are 11 residues in the CDR3. The germline V gene has CDR1 SGHTA and CDR2 FQGTGA. The CDR3 nucleotides read TGTGCCAGCCTCAGGTGGGGAAAACTGTTTTTT. As protein: CASLRWGKLFF.

This clonotype was seen ten or more times. This chain joins TRBV24-1 and TRBJ1-2; TRBD1 is a possible D gene (5 bases). V shed 4 bases and J shed 7 bases, with 15 bases lying between them. Per the germline V gene, CDR1 is KGHDR and CDR2 is SFDVKD. This CDR3 has 14 residues. The CDR3 DNA reads TGTGCCACCAGTGAACCGTGGCAGGGCGCTGGCTACACCTTC. Protein sequence: CATSEPWQGAGYTF.

This clonotype appeared many times. The chain has TRBV19 and TRBJ1-2; D gene ambiguous. Germline assignment: CDR1 LNHDA and CDR2 SQIVND (reference sequence). The V and J ends lost 10 bases and 8 bases respectively, with 14 bases between them. The CDR3 sequence is 11 residues long. The CDR3 DNA follows: TGTGCCACGAGTTTGGCGGAAGGCTACACCTTC. This gives the protein CATSLAEGYTF.